Listed below are T cell receptor beta chains from one sample, sequenced in a study of Ad26.COV2.S vaccination and SARS-CoV-2 variants. Assay: immunoSEQ multiplex PCR; the TCRdb copy retains only in-frame clones and omits some. In the table there are a few hundred thousand clones, more than 70% of which are singletons. The sample here was peripheral blood, taken in a trial of Ad26.COV2.S vaccine versus placebo. Source of these receptors: a person between 18 and 59 years old who received the Ad26.COV2.S COVID-19 vaccine or a placebo. The conserved cysteine and the conserved F or W are not part of the CDR3 here.

V	J	CDR3
TRBV5-1	TRBJ1-2	ASSLSRNEGYGYT
TRBV19	TRBJ2-1	ASSTGSRGKVEQF
TRBV2	TRBJ1-5	ASTEGDQPQH
TRBV10-2	TRBJ2-2	ASRTSGGGTGELF
TRBV9	TRBJ1-3	ASSAIYGVSGNTIY
TRBV19	TRBJ1-1	ASRDRGSEKAF
TRBV7-2	TRBJ2-7	ASSLATGTGYEQY
TRBV4-3	TRBJ2-3	ASSQGRTDTQY
TRBV19	TRBJ1-1	ASSTRGGAF
TRBV9	TRBJ1-2	ASSVGGSPEGGYT
TRBV6-5	TRBJ2-2	AGQGTGSDTGELF
TRBV30	TRBJ2-1	AWKREDEQF
TRBV6-1	TRBJ1-2	ASSEVAGENGYT
TRBV7-9	TRBJ1-4	ASSGSISGEKLF
TRBV7-8	TRBJ1-4	ASSLELQGVYEKLF
TRBV7-2	TRBJ2-1	ASSFDYRPNNEQF
TRBV7-3	TRBJ2-4	ASSPGTGFGLTKNIQY
TRBV30	TRBJ1-2	AWSVGGDYGYT
TRBV7-7	TRBJ2-3	ASSPGTLGRTDTQY
TRBV9	TRBJ1-2	ASSVFGGQSRDGYT
TRBV5-1	TRBJ1-2	ASSFRDRGRGYT
TRBV2	TRBJ2-7	ASSASFLRAYEQY
TRBV5-1	TRBJ2-7	ASSFLRQGSYEQY
TRBV10-3	TRBJ2-1	AISETSGSYNEQF
TRBV9	TRBJ1-6	ASSVEASNSGSPLH
TRBV21-1	TRBJ2-7	ASSARGGALEQY
TRBV6-4	TRBJ1-2	ASSDSQDSYGYT